This T cell receptor (beta chain) is from a study of OX40 agonist ivuxolimab in advanced cancers. On the study more broadly: As their treatment, patients were administered ivuxolimab, an agonistic anti-OX40 (CD134) antibody. Patients received ivuxolimab, an intravenous treatment, every 2 weeks at 0.01 to 10 mg/kg.

Comment on this clone: The antigen is unknown.

Findings of the study overall: The mean number of expanded clones was higher in CD8+ T cells than in CD4+.

The CDR3 extends over 12 amino acids. Germline values: CDR1 SGHVS, CDR2 FNYEAQ. The germline V and J ends were trimmed by 6 bases and 4 bases, with 7 bases remaining between them. The method was immunoSEQ multiplex PCR; TCRdb's version includes in-frame clones alone and lacks a portion of them. The sample consists of tens of thousands of clones, roughly 86% of them appearing once. Sequenced here: CD4+ or CD8+ T cells sorted from blood, sampled in a trial of the OX40 agonist ivuxolimab. The chain couples TRBV7-6 to TRBJ2-1, with D uncertain. This TCR was sampled from an adult with an advanced solid tumor such as melanoma, head and neck, liver or kidney cancer. CDR3 bases: TGTGCCAGCAGATCCGGTTACAATGAGCAGTTCTTC. Protein sequence: CASRSGYNEQFF.